A single sample gave rise to the 27 T cell receptor beta chains below, sequenced in a study of blood T cell repertoires in COVID-19. Sequenced by immunoSEQ multiplex PCR; TCRdb stores in-frame clones only, minus some. This sample has about 40,000 clones, with roughly 87% found just once. Sequencing used peripheral blood. The receptors derive from a woman of 80 years or more with active COVID-19.

J is TRBJ2-1 and V is TRBV6-5, with TRBD2 matching 10 bases. Germline V gene lookup returns CDR1 MNHEY and CDR2 SVGAGI. The CDR3 spans 16 residues. The V and J ends lost 3 bases and 10 bases, in that order; junction bases with no gene match: 12. The CDR3 nucleotides read TGTGCCAGCAGTTATGGGCAGCCTAGCGGGGGTGGCGAGCAGTTCTTC. Encoded protein: CASSYGQPSGGGEQFF.

V gene TRBV5-6 combines with J gene TRBJ1-6; no clear D. The CDR3 is made up of 14 amino acids. Trimming stripped 0 bases from V and 4 bases from J, with 5 bases between. CDR1 and CDR2 from the germline V gene are SGHDT and YYEEEE. The CDR3 DNA sequence: TGTGCCAGCAGCTTGGGTCGTTATAATTCACCCCTCCACTTT. It is translated as CASSLGRYNSPLHF.

The V call is TRBV18, the J call TRBJ1-6, with 8 bases matching TRBD1. Trimming cost V 1 base and J 10 bases; bases outside gene matches: 9. Germline V CDR1 and CDR2: KGHSH, LQKENI. This CDR3 has 16 residues. The CDR3 sequence: CASSPLDTGGYSPLHF. The CDR3 DNA is TGTGCCAGCTCACCACTTGACACAGGGGGATACTCACCCCTCCACTTT. The full variable domain, rest sourced from reference TRBV18 and TRBJ1-6, is NAGVMQNPRHLVRRRGQEARLRCSPMKGHSHVYWYRQLPEEGLKFMVYLQKENIIDESGMPKERFSAEFPKEGPSILRIQQVVRGDSAAYFCASSPLDTGGYSPLHFGNGTRLTVT.

This chain uses TRBV5-6 with TRBJ1-3, with D unresolved. V gave up 1 base and J gave up 4 bases, with 9 bases separating them. Germline V gene lookup returns CDR1 SGHDT and CDR2 YYEEEE. The CDR3 sequence is 14 residues long. The CDR3 DNA reads as TGTGCCAGCAGCTTGTGGTCGGTAGGAAACACCATATATTTT. Its translation is CASSLWSVGNTIYF.

The V and J genes are TRBV19 and TRBJ2-3, with unresolved D. The ends were cut back, 6 bases at V and 0 bases at J, with 16 bases in the middle. Germline V lookup: CDR1 LNHDA, CDR2 SQIVND (reference sequence). This CDR3 region has 16 residues. The CDR3 sequence: CASRETPSTSTDTQYF. CDR3 nucleotide sequence: TGTGCCAGTAGGGAGACTCCTTCTACTAGCACAGATACGCAGTATTTT.

The J gene is TRBJ2-5, the V gene TRBV7-2; 7 nucleotides match TRBD2. The CDR3 extends over 15 amino acids. Trimming cost V 3 bases and J 0 bases; bases outside gene matches: 4. Germline V gene lookup returns CDR1 SGHTA and CDR2 FQGNSA. The DNA of the CDR3 is TGTGCCAGCAGCTTTGCGGGGGTGTACCAAGAGACCCAGTACTTC. Residues: CASSFAGVYQETQYF.

This chain connects TRBV27 to TRBJ2-1, with D perhaps matching TRBD2 (5 bases). Germline V gene sequence: CDR1 MNHEY, CDR2 SMNVEV (reference sequence). The CDR3 is 15 residues long. The ends were cut back, 6 bases at V and 0 bases at J, with 12 bases in the middle. The chain's CDR3 is CASRGSAPSYNEQFF. The CDR3 nucleotides read TGTGCCAGCAGGGGTAGCGCCCCCTCCTACAATGAGCAGTTCTTC.

The genes are TRBV6-2 or TRBV6-3 and TRBJ1-3; D might be TRBD1 (5 bases). Germline V gene sequence: CDR1 MNHEY, CDR2 SVGEGT. V was cut by 2 bases and J by 0 bases, with 8 bases left in between. The CDR3 loop spans 15 amino acids. In nucleotides, the CDR3 is TGTGCCAGCAGTTACGACAGCCTCTCTGGAAACACCATATATTTT. It codes for CASSYDSLSGNTIYF.

This clone is a singleton in its sample. This chain uses TRBV9 with TRBJ2-1, with D tentatively TRBD2 (5 bases). CDR1 and CDR2 (germline): SGDLS, YYNGEE. The V end was cut by 3 bases, the J end by 0 bases, with 13 bases between. This CDR3 has 16 residues. The CDR3 loop is CASSAVGSLSYNEQFF. The CDR3 DNA reads TGTGCCAGCAGCGCTGTGGGGAGCCTCTCCTACAATGAGCAGTTCTTC.

V usage is TRBV28 and J usage is TRBJ2-3; the match to TRBD2 covers 9 bases. This CDR3 spans 12 amino acids. The V and J ends lost 10 bases and 8 bases, in that order; junction bases with no gene match: 7. The germline CDR1 and CDR2 sequences are MDHEN and SYDVKM. The CDR3 sequence: CATLGGGGTQYF. Here the CDR3 DNA reads TGTGCCACCCTCGGCGGGGGGGGTACGCAGTATTTT.

This chain links TRBV6-1 with TRBJ1-1, with a weak D call TRBD1 (5 bases). Trimming took off 1 base at V and 5 bases at J, with 11 bases between the two ends. The germline V gene has CDR1 MNHNS and CDR2 SASEGT. This CDR3 is built from 14 residues. CDR3 loop: CASSEGRVGTEAFF. For the CDR3, the DNA is TGTGCCAGCAGTGAAGGCAGGGTAGGAACTGAAGCTTTCTTT.

The chain combines TRBV6-1 with TRBJ1-2; the D gene is possibly TRBD1 (6 bases). The V end was cut by 3 bases, the J end by 0 bases, with 20 bases between. The CDR3 has 18 amino acids. Germline CDR1 and CDR2: MNHNS and SASEGT. The CDR3 DNA sequence: TGTGCCAGCAGTGACCAACAGGGACGGCCCAGAGCTAACTATGGCTACACCTTC. It encodes CASSDQQGRPRANYGYTF.

This chain links TRBV19 with TRBJ1-5; no definite D call. Germline assignment: CDR1 LNHDA and CDR2 SQIVND (reference sequence). CDR3 length: 14 amino acids. V gave up 3 bases and J gave up 1 base, with 7 bases separating them. The CDR3 DNA sequence: TGTGCCAGTAGTATGCAGATAAGCAATCAGCCCCAGCATTTT. This gives the protein CASSMQISNQPQHF.

The rearrangement uses TRBV4-2 and TRBJ2-5; 11 bases are shared with TRBD2. Germline V CDR1 and CDR2: LGHNA, YNFKEQ. The trim removed 5 bases at V and 5 bases at J, leaving 13 bases unmatched. The CDR3 spans 17 residues. CDR3 DNA sequence: TGTGCCAGCAGCTTTACTAGCGGGGGTAGGCTTGAGGAGACCCAGTACTTC. Protein: CASSFTSGGRLEETQYF.

The chain uses TRBV7-2 and TRBJ2-1; a weak D match, TRBD2 (6 bases). V lost 0 bases and J 8 bases, leaving 11 bases between the germline ends. The CDR3 length is 14 residues. Germline values: CDR1 SGHTA, CDR2 FQGNSA. CDR3 coding DNA: TGTGCCAGCAGCTTAGCTCCACTAGCCGATGAGCAGTTCTTC. Translated: CASSLAPLADEQFF.

The chain uses TRBV7-2 and TRBJ2-1; D might be TRBD2 (6 bases). V was pared by 5 bases and J by 3 bases, with 11 bases between. The CDR3 contains 14 residues. Germline CDR1 and CDR2: SGHTA and FQGNSA. The CDR3: CASSQRDFYNEQFF. DNA for the CDR3: TGTGCCAGCAGCCAAAGGGACTTCTACAATGAGCAGTTCTTC. The full variable domain, with the rest looked up from reference TRBV7-2 and TRBJ2-1, is GAGVSQSPSNKVTEKGKDVELRCDPISGHTALYWYRQSLGQGLEFLIYFQGNSAPDKSGLPSDRFSAERTGGSVSTLTIQRTQQEDSAVYLCASSQRDFYNEQFFGPGTRLTVL.

The chain recombines TRBV2 with TRBJ1-5; 8 positions agree with TRBD1. The germline CDR1 and CDR2 sequences are SNHLY and FYNNEI. The CDR3 is 13 residues long. J lost 3 bases, V lost 7 bases, and 2 bases had no gene match. CDR3 in DNA: TGTGCCAGCAAGGGACAGGTCAATCAGCCCCAGCATTTT. It encodes CASKGQVNQPQHF.

The V and J genes are TRBV6-4 and TRBJ1-2, with a possible D match to TRBD1 (6 bases). Trimming cost V 3 bases and J 5 bases, with 13 bases left between them. Germline V CDR1 and CDR2: MRHNA, SNTAGT. The CDR3 is 14 residues long. CDR3 nucleotide sequence: TGTGCCAGCAGTGAGGAGGAAGGGGGATATGGCTACACCTTC. It yields the protein CASSEEEGGYGYTF.

The rearrangement links TRBV19 to TRBJ1-1; 7 positions match TRBD1. The CDR3 covers 12 residues. CDR1 is LNHDA and CDR2 is SQIVND in the germline V gene (reference sequence). The V gene end was trimmed by 6 bases and the J gene end by 11 bases; junction bases not matched to a gene: 9. As DNA, the CDR3 is TGTGCCAGTAGCCTCGGGACAGTTGTTGCTTTCTTT. Translation: CASSLGTVVAFF.

This rearrangement joins TRBV10-1 to TRBJ2-1; 11 bases align to TRBD2. V lost 8 bases, J lost 6 bases, and 3 bases stayed unmatched. This CDR3 is 13 amino acids long. The germline gives CDR1 WNHNN, CDR2 SYGVQD (reference sequence). CDR3 in amino acids: CASASGGTNEQFF. The CDR3 DNA sequence: TGCGCCAGCGCTAGCGGGGGGACCAATGAGCAGTTCTTC.

V usage is TRBV5-1 and J usage is TRBJ2-2; 8 bases agree with TRBD1. V was pared by 3 bases and J by 5 bases, with 9 bases of the junction left unmatched. The CDR3 is made up of 16 amino acids. Germline V lookup: CDR1 SGHRS, CDR2 YFSETQ. The chain's CDR3 is CASSSPGQGETGELFF. The CDR3 nucleotides are TGCGCCAGCAGCTCTCCCGGACAGGGAGAAACCGGGGAGCTGTTTTTT. The full variable domain, in which reference TRBV5-1 and TRBJ2-2 provide the parts outside the CDR3, is KAGVTQTPRYLIKTRGQQVTLSCSPISGHRSVSWYQQTPGQGLQFLFEYFSETQRNKGNFPGRFSGRQFSNSRSEMNVSTLELGDSALYLCASSSPGQGETGELFFGEGSRLTVL.

J is TRBJ1-1 and V is TRBV5-4; D gene uncertain. With 1 base removed from V and 5 bases from J, the gap between germline ends came to 12 bases. The CDR3 extends over 14 amino acids. CDR1 is SGHNT and CDR2 is YYREEE in the germline V gene (reference sequence). DNA of the CDR3: TGTGCCAGCAGCTTGCGGGGTATTGAGACTGAAGCTTTCTTT. This translates into CASSLRGIETEAFF.

CDR3 loop: CASSEADRGFDTEAFF. In DNA, the CDR3 is TGTGCCAGCAGTGAAGCGGACAGGGGCTTTGACACTGAAGCTTTCTTT. The gene calls are TRBV6-1 and TRBJ1-1; 9 nucleotides agree with TRBD1. The germline V gene encodes CDR1 MNHNS and CDR2 SASEGT. The CDR3 runs to 16 residues. V dropped 0 bases and J dropped 3; count of bases not matched to a gene: 5.

This clone was observed a single time. The V and J genes are TRBV11-2 and TRBJ1-3, with D possibly matching TRBD1 (5 bases). Germline-derived CDR1 and CDR2 are SGHAT and FQNNGV. The ends were cut back, 4 bases at V and 2 bases at J, with 15 bases in the middle. This CDR3 contains 16 residues. CDR3: CASSSRDGGAGNTIYF. The CDR3, as DNA: TGTGCCAGCAGCTCCAGGGATGGTGGGGCTGGAAACACCATATATTTT.

This clone appeared a few times. The rearrangement links TRBV4-3 to TRBJ1-6; maybe TRBD1 (5 bases). Germline V CDR1 and CDR2: LGHNA, YSLEER. The length of the CDR3 is 15 residues. V gave up 1 base and J gave up 7 bases, with 11 bases separating them. CDR3 DNA: TGCGCCAGCAGCCAAGTTGGCCGGGGGAATTCACCCCTCCACTTT. Amino acid sequence: CASSQVGRGNSPLHF.

V usage is TRBV25-1 and J usage is TRBJ1-4; D not certain. V lost 6 bases and J lost 0, with 5 bases in between. CDR1 is MGHDK and CDR2 is SYGVNS in the germline V gene. This CDR3 is built from 13 residues. The CDR3 loop is CASRRATNEKLFF. As DNA, the CDR3 is TGTGCCAGCAGACGGGCAACTAATGAAAAACTGTTTTTT.

This clone was detected a few times. This rearrangement joins TRBV2 to TRBJ1-5; a possible D gene is TRBD1 (6 bases). V gave up 8 bases and J gave up 4 bases, with 12 bases separating them. The CDR3 totals 13 residues. Germline CDR1 and CDR2: SNHLY and FYNNEI. The CDR3 here is CASVGQKNQPQHF. The CDR3 nucleotides are TGTGCCAGCGTGGGACAAAAAAATCAGCCCCAGCATTTT.